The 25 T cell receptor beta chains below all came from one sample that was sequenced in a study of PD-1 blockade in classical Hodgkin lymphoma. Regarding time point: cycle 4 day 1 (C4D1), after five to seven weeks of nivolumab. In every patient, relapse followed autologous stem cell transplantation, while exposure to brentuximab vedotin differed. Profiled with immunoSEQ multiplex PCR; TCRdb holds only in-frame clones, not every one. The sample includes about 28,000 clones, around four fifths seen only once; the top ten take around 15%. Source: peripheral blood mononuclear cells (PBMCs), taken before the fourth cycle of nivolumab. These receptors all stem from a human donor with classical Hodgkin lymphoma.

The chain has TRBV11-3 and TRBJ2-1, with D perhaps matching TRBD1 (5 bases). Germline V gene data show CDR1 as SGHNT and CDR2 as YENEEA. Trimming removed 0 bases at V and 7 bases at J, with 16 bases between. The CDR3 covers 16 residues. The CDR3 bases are TGTGCCAGCAGCTTAGATTTGGGCCAGGGATTGAATGAGCAGTTCTTC. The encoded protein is CASSLDLGQGLNEQFF. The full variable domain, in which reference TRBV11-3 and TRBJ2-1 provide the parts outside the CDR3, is EAGVVQSPRYKIIEKKQPVAFWCNPISGHNTLYWYLQNLGQGPELLIRYENEEAVDDSQLPKDRFSAERLKGVDSTLKIQPAELGDSAVYLCASSLDLGQGLNEQFFGPGTRLTVL.

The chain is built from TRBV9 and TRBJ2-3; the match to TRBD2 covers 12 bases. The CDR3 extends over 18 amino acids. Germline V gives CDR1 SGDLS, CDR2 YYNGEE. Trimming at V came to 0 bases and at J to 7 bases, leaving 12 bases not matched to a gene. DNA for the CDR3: TGTGCCAGCAGCGTAGGGGTGGGACTAGCGGGCCAAGGAAATACGCAGTATTTT. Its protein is CASSVGVGLAGQGNTQYF.

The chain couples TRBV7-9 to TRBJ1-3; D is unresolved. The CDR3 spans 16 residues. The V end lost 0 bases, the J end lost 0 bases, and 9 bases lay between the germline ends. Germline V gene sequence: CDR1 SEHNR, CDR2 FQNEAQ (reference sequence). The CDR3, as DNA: TGTGCCAGCAGCTTAGCGGCCAGCAGCTCTGGAAACACCATATATTTT. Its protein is CASSLAASSSGNTIYF.

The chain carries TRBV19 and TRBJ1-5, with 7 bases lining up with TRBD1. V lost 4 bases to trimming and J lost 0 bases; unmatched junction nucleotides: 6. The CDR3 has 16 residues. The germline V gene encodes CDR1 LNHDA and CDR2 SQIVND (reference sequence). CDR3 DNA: TGTGCCAGTAGTAGGGGACAGCCCTATAGCAATCAGCCCCAGCATTTT. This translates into CASSRGQPYSNQPQHF.

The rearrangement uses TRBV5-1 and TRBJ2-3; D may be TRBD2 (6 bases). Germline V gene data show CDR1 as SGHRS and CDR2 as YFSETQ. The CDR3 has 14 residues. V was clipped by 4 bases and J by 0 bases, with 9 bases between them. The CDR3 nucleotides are TGCGCCAGCAGCGACGGGACTAGCACAGATACGCAGTATTTT. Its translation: CASSDGTSTDTQYF.

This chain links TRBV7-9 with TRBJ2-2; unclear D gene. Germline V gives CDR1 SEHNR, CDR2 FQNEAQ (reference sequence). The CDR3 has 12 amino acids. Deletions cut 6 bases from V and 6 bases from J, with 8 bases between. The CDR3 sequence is CASRKKAGELFF. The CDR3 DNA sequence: TGTGCCAGCAGAAAGAAGGCCGGGGAGCTGTTTTTT.

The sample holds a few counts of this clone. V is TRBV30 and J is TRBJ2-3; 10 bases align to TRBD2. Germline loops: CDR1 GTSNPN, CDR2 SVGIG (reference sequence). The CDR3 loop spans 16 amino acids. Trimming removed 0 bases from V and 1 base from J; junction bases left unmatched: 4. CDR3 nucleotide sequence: TGTGCCTGGAGTGTAAGCCTAGCGGGAGGCACAGATACGCAGTATTTT. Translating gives CAWSVSLAGGTDTQYF.

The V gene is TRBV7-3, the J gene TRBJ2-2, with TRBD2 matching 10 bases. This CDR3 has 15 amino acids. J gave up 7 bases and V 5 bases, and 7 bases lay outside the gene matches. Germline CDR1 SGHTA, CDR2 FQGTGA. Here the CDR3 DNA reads TGTGCCAGCAGCGCCACCGGGACTAGCGTCGGGGAGCTGTTTTTT. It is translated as CASSATGTSVGELFF. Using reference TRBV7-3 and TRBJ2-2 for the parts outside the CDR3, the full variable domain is GAGVSQTPSNKVTEKGKYVELRCDPISGHTALYWYRQSLGQGPEFLIYFQGTGAADDSGLPNDRFFAVRPEGSVSTLKIQRTERGDSAVYLCASSATGTSVGELFFGEGSRLTVL.

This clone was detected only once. CDR3 region: CASTPVLSGSGGQPQHF. CDR3 coding DNA: TGTGCCAGCACCCCTGTCTTATCCGGGTCCGGCGGGCAGCCCCAGCATTTT. The chain combines TRBV28 with TRBJ1-5, with D uncertain. The CDR3 sequence is 17 residues long. Per germline, CDR1 MDHEN and CDR2 SYDVKM. The germline V and J ends were trimmed by 7 bases and 7 bases, with 26 bases remaining between them.

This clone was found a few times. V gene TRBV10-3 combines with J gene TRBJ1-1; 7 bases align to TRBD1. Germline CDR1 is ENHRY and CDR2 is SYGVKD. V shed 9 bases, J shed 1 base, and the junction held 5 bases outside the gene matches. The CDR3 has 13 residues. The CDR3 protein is CAIRQGTNTEAFF. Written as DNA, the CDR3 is TGTGCCATAAGACAGGGAACGAACACTGAAGCTTTCTTT.

For the CDR3, the DNA is TGTGCCAGCAGTACGGGCAACTCTGGAAACACCATATATTTT. Translation: CASSTGNSGNTIYF. The J gene is TRBJ1-3, the V gene TRBV6-6; D is ambiguous. V dropped 5 bases and J dropped 0 bases, with 8 bases sitting between them. The CDR3 length is 14 residues. CDR1 and CDR2 (germline): MNHNY, SVGAGI (reference sequence).

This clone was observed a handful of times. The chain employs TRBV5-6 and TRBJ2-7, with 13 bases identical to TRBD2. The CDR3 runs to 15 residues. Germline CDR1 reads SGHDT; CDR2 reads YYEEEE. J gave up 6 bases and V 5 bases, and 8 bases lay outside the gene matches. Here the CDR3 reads CASRRGLAGVGEQYF. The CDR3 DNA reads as TGTGCCAGCAGACGAGGACTAGCGGGAGTGGGCGAGCAGTACTTC.

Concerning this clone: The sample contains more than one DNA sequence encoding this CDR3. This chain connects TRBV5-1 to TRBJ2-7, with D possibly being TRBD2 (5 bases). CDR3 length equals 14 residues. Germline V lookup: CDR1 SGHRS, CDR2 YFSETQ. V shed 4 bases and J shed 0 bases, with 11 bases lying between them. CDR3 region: CASSLTGFSYEQYF. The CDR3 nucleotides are TGCGCCAGCAGCCTAACGGGATTCTCCTACGAGCAGTACTTC.

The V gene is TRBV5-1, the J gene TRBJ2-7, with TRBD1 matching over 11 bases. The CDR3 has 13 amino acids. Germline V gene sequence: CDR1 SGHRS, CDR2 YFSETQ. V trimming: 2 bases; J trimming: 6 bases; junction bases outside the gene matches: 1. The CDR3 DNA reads TGCGCCAGCAGCTTAGGACAGGGGGCCGAGCAGTACTTC. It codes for CASSLGQGAEQYF.

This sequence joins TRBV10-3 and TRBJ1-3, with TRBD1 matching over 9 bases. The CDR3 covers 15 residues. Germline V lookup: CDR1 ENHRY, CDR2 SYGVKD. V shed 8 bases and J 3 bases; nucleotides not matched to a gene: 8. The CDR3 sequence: CAIGRQGGLGNTIYF. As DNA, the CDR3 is TGTGCCATCGGGCGACAGGGGGGACTTGGAAACACCATATATTTT.

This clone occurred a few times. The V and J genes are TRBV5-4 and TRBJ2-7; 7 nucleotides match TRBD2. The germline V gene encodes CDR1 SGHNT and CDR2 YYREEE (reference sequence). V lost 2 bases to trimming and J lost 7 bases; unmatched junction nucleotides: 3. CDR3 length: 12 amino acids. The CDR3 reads CASSFVGGEQYF. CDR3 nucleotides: TGTGCCAGCAGCTTTGTGGGGGGGGAGCAGTACTTC. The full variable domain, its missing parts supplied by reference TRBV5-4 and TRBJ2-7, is ETGVTQSPTHLIKTRGQQVTLRCSSQSGHNTVSWYQQALGQGPQFIFQYYREEENGRGNFPPRFSGLQFPNYSSELNVNALELDDSALYLCASSFVGGEQYFGPGTRLTVT.

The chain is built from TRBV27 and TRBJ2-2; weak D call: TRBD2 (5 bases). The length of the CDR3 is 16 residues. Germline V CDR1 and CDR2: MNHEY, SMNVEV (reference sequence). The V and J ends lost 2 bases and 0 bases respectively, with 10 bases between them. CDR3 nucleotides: TGTGCCAGCAGTTTAGTCGGTAGCGCGAACACCGGGGAGCTGTTTTTT. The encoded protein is CASSLVGSANTGELFF.

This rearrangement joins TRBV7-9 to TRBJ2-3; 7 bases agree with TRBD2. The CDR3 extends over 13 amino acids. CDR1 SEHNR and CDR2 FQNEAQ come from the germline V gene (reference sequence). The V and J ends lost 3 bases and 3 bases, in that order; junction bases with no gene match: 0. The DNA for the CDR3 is TGTGCCAGCAGCTTTAGCGGGACAGATACGCAGTATTTT. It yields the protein CASSFSGTDTQYF. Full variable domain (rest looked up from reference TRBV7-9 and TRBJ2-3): DTGVSQNPRHKITKRGQNVTFRCDPISEHNRLYWYRQTLGQGPEFLTYFQNEAQLEKSRLLSDRFSAERPKGSFSTLEIQRTEQGDSAMYLCASSFSGTDTQYFGPGTRLTVL.

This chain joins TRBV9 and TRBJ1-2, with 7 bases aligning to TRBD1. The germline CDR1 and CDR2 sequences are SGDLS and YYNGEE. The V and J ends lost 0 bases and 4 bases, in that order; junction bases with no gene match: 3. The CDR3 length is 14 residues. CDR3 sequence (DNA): TGTGCCAGCAGCGTAGAGGCAGGGGGCTATGGCTACACCTTC. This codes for CASSVEAGGYGYTF.

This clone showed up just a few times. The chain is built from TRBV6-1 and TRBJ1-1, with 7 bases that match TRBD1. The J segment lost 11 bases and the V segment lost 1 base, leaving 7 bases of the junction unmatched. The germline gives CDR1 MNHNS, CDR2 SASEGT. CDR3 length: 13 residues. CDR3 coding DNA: TGTGCCAGCAGTGAAGTAGGGGACAGCGTGGCTTTCTTT. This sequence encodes CASSEVGDSVAFF.

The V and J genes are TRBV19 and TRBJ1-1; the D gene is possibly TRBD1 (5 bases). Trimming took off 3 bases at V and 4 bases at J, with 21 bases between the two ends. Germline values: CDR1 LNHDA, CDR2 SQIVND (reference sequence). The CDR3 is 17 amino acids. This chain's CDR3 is CASSIPRRGSLLTEAFF. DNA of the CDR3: TGTGCCAGTAGTATCCCACGACGGGGGTCATTGCTCACTGAAGCTTTCTTT.

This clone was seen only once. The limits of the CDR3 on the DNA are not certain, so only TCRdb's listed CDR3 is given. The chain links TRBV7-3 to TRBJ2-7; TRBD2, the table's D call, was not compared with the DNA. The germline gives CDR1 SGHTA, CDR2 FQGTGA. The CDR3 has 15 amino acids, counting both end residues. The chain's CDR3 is CASSFGNGNRYEQYF.

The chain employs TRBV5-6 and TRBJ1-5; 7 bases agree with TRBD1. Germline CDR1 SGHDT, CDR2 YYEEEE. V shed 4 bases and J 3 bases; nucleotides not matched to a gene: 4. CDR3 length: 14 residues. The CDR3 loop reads CASSAGQFNQPQHF. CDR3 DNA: TGTGCCAGCAGCGCGGGACAGTTCAATCAGCCCCAGCATTTT.

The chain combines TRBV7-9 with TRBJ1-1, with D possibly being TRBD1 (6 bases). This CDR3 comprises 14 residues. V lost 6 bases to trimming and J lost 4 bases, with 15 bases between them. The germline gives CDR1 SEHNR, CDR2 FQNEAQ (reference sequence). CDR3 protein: CASRVQGGSTEAFF. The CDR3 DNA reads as TGTGCCAGCAGGGTACAGGGCGGGAGCACTGAAGCTTTCTTT.

CDR3 bases: TGTGCCAGCAGCGTGTTGGGCGATACGCAGTATTTT. Translating it yields CASSVLGDTQYF. The genes are TRBV11-2 and TRBJ2-3; no clear D. Germline CDR1 and CDR2: SGHAT and FQNNGV. The germline V and J ends were trimmed by 5 bases and 6 bases, with 9 bases remaining between them. This CDR3 region has 12 residues.